The 27 T cell receptor beta chains reported below all come from one sample, sequenced in a study of shared clonotypes between healthy human individuals. This table comes from immunoSEQ multiplex PCR, and its TCRdb copy is limited to in-frame clones, with some not included. The sample lists around 340,000 clones, about 73% occurring once. Sequencing used memory CD4+ T cells sorted from blood. The subset here: CD45RA-negative fraction. The receptors shown here come from a man aged 30 to 39 in good health.

The sample holds a few counts of this clone. The CDR3 reads CASRLGQGNEQFF. The CDR3 region has the DNA TGTGCCAGCAGGCTCGGACAGGGCAATGAGCAGTTCTTC. V usage is TRBV28 and J usage is TRBJ2-1; TRBD1 aligns across 8 bases. J lost 6 bases, V lost 6 bases, and 4 bases had no gene match. Germline V gene sequence: CDR1 MDHEN, CDR2 SYDVKM. CDR3 length equals 13 residues.

CDR3 protein: CASSVWTSGSYEQYF. The CDR3 region has the DNA TGTGCCAGCAGTGTGTGGACTAGCGGGAGCTACGAGCAGTACTTC. The genes are TRBV6-1 and TRBJ2-7, with TRBD2 matching over 13 bases. CDR1 is MNHNS and CDR2 is SASEGT in the germline V gene. Trimming took 4 bases from V and 3 from J; bases not matched to a gene: 3. The CDR3 is 15 amino acids.

This sequence joins TRBV7-8 and TRBJ2-5, with D unclear. The CDR3 is made up of 15 amino acids. Per the germline V gene, CDR1 is SGHVS and CDR2 is FQNEAQ. The V and J ends lost 5 bases and 2 bases respectively, with 15 bases between them. CDR3 amino acids: CASSPAFILQETQYF. CDR3 in DNA: TGTGCCAGCAGCCCAGCCTTTATATTACAAGAGACCCAGTACTTC.

The chain carries TRBV30 and TRBJ2-3; D possibly matches TRBD1 or TRBD2 (5 bases each). This CDR3 is built from 15 residues. CDR1 is GTSNPN and CDR2 is SVGIG in the germline V gene (reference sequence). Trimming stripped 5 bases from V and 0 bases from J, with 15 bases between. CDR3 coding DNA: TGTGCCTGGCGTTCCGGGACGGCTAGCACAGATACGCAGTATTTT. It is translated as CAWRSGTASTDTQYF.

A single count supports this clone. The chain employs TRBV12-2 and TRBJ2-5; no check of the table's D call, TRBD2, against the DNA was made. TRBV12-2 is marked as a pseudogene. The CDR3 is 19 residues long. CDR3 in DNA: TGTGCAAGTCGCTTACCCCCCGAAGCGGGTCTCGGGCGGGGAGAGACCCAGTACTTC. This sequence encodes CASRLPPEAGLGRGETQYF.

V gene TRBV30 combines with J gene TRBJ1-1; D not certain. The CDR3 covers 11 residues. Germline loops: CDR1 GTSNPN, CDR2 SVGIG (reference sequence). Deletions cut 2 bases from V and 8 bases from J, with 9 bases between. The chain's CDR3 is CAWSPVLEAFF. In DNA, the CDR3 is TGTGCCTGGAGTCCCGTACTAGAAGCTTTCTTT.

On this clone itself: The same CDR3 can be traced to other DNA sequences in this sample. The chain carries TRBV5-6 and TRBJ2-1, with D unclear. V was clipped by 0 bases and J by 9 bases, with 4 bases between them. Germline CDR1 is SGHDT and CDR2 is YYEEEE. The CDR3 consists of 11 residues. The CDR3 region has the DNA TGTGCCAGCAGCTTGGGCCCTGAGCAGTTCTTC. Protein sequence: CASSLGPEQFF.

The CDR3 reads CASQDTLGLAGGYQETQYF. DNA for the CDR3: TGCGCCAGCCAAGACACCCTTGGACTAGCGGGGGGGTACCAAGAGACCCAGTACTTC. This chain joins TRBV10-2 and TRBJ2-5, with 15 positions matching TRBD2. The CDR3 consists of 19 residues. V trimming: 8 bases; J trimming: 0 bases; junction bases outside the gene matches: 13. Germline CDR1 reads WSHSY; CDR2 reads SAAADI.

This clone was detected only once. The V gene is TRBV18, the J gene TRBJ2-7; 9 nucleotides line up with TRBD2. The ends lost 4 bases at V and 2 bases at J; junction bases unmatched: 9. Per germline, CDR1 KGHSH and CDR2 LQKENI. There are 16 residues in the CDR3. The CDR3 here is CASSLTPGLAAYEQYF. The CDR3 DNA follows: TGTGCCAGCTCACTGACCCCGGGACTAGCAGCCTACGAGCAGTACTTC.

The rearrangement joins TRBV6-6 to TRBJ1-5; a possible D gene is TRBD1 (5 bases). Germline V lookup: CDR1 MNHNY, CDR2 SVGAGI (reference sequence). This CDR3 has 10 amino acids. Trimming took off 8 bases at V and 7 bases at J, with 6 bases between the two ends. CDR3 region: CASGGQPQHF. In nucleotides, the CDR3 is TGTGCCAGCGGGGGGCAGCCCCAGCATTTT.

The sample holds a few counts of this clone. The J gene is TRBJ1-4, the V gene TRBV2; D is perhaps TRBD1 (5 bases). Deletions cut 5 bases from V and 5 bases from J, with 12 bases between. Germline V CDR1 and CDR2: SNHLY, FYNNEI. The length of the CDR3 is 14 residues. The CDR3 region is CASSPRGGNEKLFF. The CDR3 DNA reads as TGTGCCAGCAGTCCCCGGGGCGGGAATGAAAAACTGTTTTTT.

CDR3 DNA: TGCGCCAGCAGTGAACAGGGGAGGGAGCAGTACTTC. It translates to CASSEQGREQYF. The V call is TRBV5-1, the J call TRBJ2-7; maybe TRBD1 (7 bases). In germline, CDR1 is SGHRS, CDR2 YFSETQ. With 5 bases removed from V and 7 bases from J, the gap between germline ends came to 13 bases. The CDR3 is made up of 12 amino acids.

This chain connects TRBV12-5 to TRBJ2-5; D remains ambiguous. CDR1 is LGHNT, CDR2 FRNRAP, per germline. The V gene lost 6 bases and the J gene lost 2 bases, with 10 bases spanning the gap. This CDR3 comprises 13 residues. The CDR3 DNA is TGTGCTAGTGGGCCCATCGGGCAAGAGACCCAGTACTTC. Translation gives CASGPIGQETQYF. The full variable domain, in which reference TRBV12-5 and TRBJ2-5 provide the parts outside the CDR3, is DARVTQTPRHKVTEMGQEVTMRCQPILGHNTVFWYRQTMMQGLELLAYFRNRAPLDDSGMPKDRFSAEMPDATLATLKIQPSEPRDSAVYFCASGPIGQETQYFGPGTRLLVL.

The rearrangement joins TRBV7-9 to TRBJ1-2; weak D call: TRBD1 (5 bases). V was trimmed by 0 bases and J by 8 bases, leaving 13 bases between them. The CDR3 extends over 14 amino acids. The germline CDR1 and CDR2 sequences are SEHNR and FQNEAQ (reference sequence). The CDR3 protein is CASSLAPGNMGYTF. DNA of the CDR3: TGTGCCAGCAGCTTAGCACCAGGGAATATGGGCTACACCTTC.

This chain uses TRBV29-1 with TRBJ1-1, with D uncertain. Germline assignment: CDR1 SQVTM and CDR2 ANQGSEA. The CDR3 covers 15 residues. V lost 4 bases and J lost 0, with 15 bases in between. The CDR3 sequence: CSVGGGWGMNTEAFF. CDR3 nucleotides: TGCAGCGTTGGCGGCGGATGGGGAATGAACACTGAAGCTTTCTTT. The whole variable domain, remainder taken from reference TRBV29-1 and TRBJ1-1, is SAVISQKPSRDICQRGTSLTIQCQVDSQVTMMFWYRQQPGQSLTLIATANQGSEATYESGFVIDKFPISRPNLTFSTLTVSNMSPEDSSIYLCSVGGGWGMNTEAFFGQGTRLTVV.

The rearrangement joins TRBV5-1 to TRBJ2-7; 15 bases line up with TRBD2. The CDR3 spans 17 residues. V lost 4 bases to trimming and J lost 2 bases; unmatched junction nucleotides: 7. The germline CDR1 and CDR2 sequences are SGHRS and YFSETQ. CDR3 residues: CASSHGTSGRFTYEQYF. CDR3 coding DNA: TGCGCCAGCAGCCACGGGACTAGCGGGAGGTTTACCTACGAGCAGTACTTC.

The chain recombines TRBV5-5 with TRBJ2-5, with a weak D call TRBD1 (5 bases). The CDR3 has 14 residues. V was pared by 0 bases and J by 3 bases, with 9 bases between. Germline-derived CDR1 and CDR2 are SGHKS and YYEKEE (reference sequence). The DNA of the CDR3 is TGTGCCAGCAGCTTGGAAGGCAGGGAAGAGACCCAGTACTTC. Translated, it gives CASSLEGREETQYF.

The chain combines TRBV7-9 with TRBJ1-4, with 8 bases that match TRBD1. The CDR3 is 15 amino acids. V lost 5 bases to trimming and J lost 8 bases; unmatched junction nucleotides: 10. Germline V lookup: CDR1 SEHNR, CDR2 FQNEAQ (reference sequence). The CDR3 spells CASSTWTGSLEKLFF. CDR3 in DNA: TGTGCCAGCAGCACCTGGACAGGGTCTTTGGAAAAACTGTTTTTT. The variable domain in full, with the rest retrieved from reference TRBV7-9 and TRBJ1-4, is DTGVSQNPRHKITKRGQNVTFRCDPISEHNRLYWYRQTLGQGPEFLTYFQNEAQLEKSRLLSDRFSAERPKGSFSTLEIQRTEQGDSAMYLCASSTWTGSLEKLFFGSGTQLSVL.

The chain combines TRBV5-1 with TRBJ1-4; 9 bases line up with TRBD1. CDR3 size: 14 residues. Trimming took 5 bases from V and 7 from J; bases not matched to a gene: 6. Germline values: CDR1 SGHRS, CDR2 YFSETQ. In nucleotides, the CDR3 is TGCGCCAGCAGGCCGACAGGGGGAAGTGAAAAACTGTTTTTT. Protein: CASRPTGGSEKLFF.

This clone was picked up a small number of times. CDR3 sequence: CATAAYTPGPYGYTF. CDR3 bases: TGTGCCACCGCAGCTTATACCCCTGGCCCCTATGGCTACACCTTC. The J gene is TRBJ1-2, the V gene TRBV7-9; no firm D call. This CDR3 has 15 amino acids. From germline, CDR1 is SEHNR and CDR2 FQNEAQ (reference sequence). Between the trimmed V and J ends, which lost 10 bases and 4 bases, there was a span of 22 bases. Filled out from reference TRBV7-9 and TRBJ1-2, the complete variable domain reads DTGVSQNPRHKITKRGQNVTFRCDPISEHNRLYWYRQTLGQGPEFLTYFQNEAQLEKSRLLSDRFSAERPKGSFSTLEIQRTEQGDSAMYLCATAAYTPGPYGYTFGSGTRLTVV.

A few counts support this clone. This chain uses TRBV6-1 with TRBJ2-1; D may be TRBD2 (6 bases). V lost 1 base and J lost 2, with 12 bases in between. The germline gives CDR1 MNHNS, CDR2 SASEGT. There are 16 residues in the CDR3. The CDR3 sequence is CASSEVWGVTYNEQFF. The CDR3 DNA sequence: TGTGCCAGCAGTGAAGTTTGGGGGGTCACCTACAATGAGCAGTTCTTC.

J is TRBJ2-1 and V is TRBV10-2; maybe TRBD2 (5 bases). CDR1 WSHSY and CDR2 SAAADI come from the germline V gene. V was shortened by 6 bases and J by 0 bases, with 9 bases between the two germline ends. The length of the CDR3 is 14 residues. This chain's CDR3 is CASRTRDSYNEQFF. DNA for the CDR3: TGCGCCAGCAGGACTCGGGACTCCTACAATGAGCAGTTCTTC.

The chain has TRBV2 and TRBJ2-3; D is uncertain. CDR1 SNHLY and CDR2 FYNNEI come from the germline V gene. The length of the CDR3 is 13 residues. V was pared by 8 bases and J by 2 bases, with 11 bases between. CDR3 nucleotides: TGTGCCAGCGCGATGGCGGACACAGATACGCAGTATTTT. Protein product: CASAMADTDTQYF.

This clone was observed many times. The J gene is TRBJ2-2, the V gene TRBV6-1; tentative D call: TRBD1 (5 bases). The germline CDR1 and CDR2 sequences are MNHNS and SASEGT. V dropped 6 bases and J dropped 4 bases, with 12 bases sitting between them. The CDR3 is made up of 14 amino acids. CDR3 loop: CASSADRPTGELFF. The CDR3 DNA reads TGTGCCAGCAGCGCAGACAGACCCACCGGGGAGCTGTTTTTT.

The J gene is TRBJ1-1, the V gene TRBV9; D possibly corresponds to TRBD1 (6 bases). Germline V lookup: CDR1 SGDLS, CDR2 YYNGEE. The CDR3 sequence is 14 residues long. V was trimmed by 0 bases and J by 4 bases, leaving 10 bases between them. CDR3 region: CASSVEGQGTEAFF. The CDR3 DNA reads as TGTGCCAGCAGCGTAGAGGGACAAGGCACTGAAGCTTTCTTT. Full variable domain (missing parts from reference TRBV9 and TRBJ1-1): DSGVTQTPKHLITATGQRVTLRCSPRSGDLSVYWYQQSLDQGLQFLIQYYNGEERAKGNILERFSAQQFPDLHSELNLSSLELGDSALYFCASSVEGQGTEAFFGQGTRLTVV.

The chain joins TRBV30 to TRBJ2-6; D is perhaps TRBD1 or TRBD2 (5 bases each). This CDR3 has 16 residues. Between the trimmed V and J ends, which lost 4 bases and 3 bases, there was a span of 16 bases. Germline V gene lookup returns CDR1 GTSNPN and CDR2 SVGIG (reference sequence). CDR3 DNA sequence: TGTGCCTGGATAAGGGGACCGCTTAATGGGGCCAACGTCCTGACTTTC. It translates to CAWIRGPLNGANVLTF.

This clone was counted many times. The chain carries TRBV9 and TRBJ2-1; D not resolved. Trimming took 6 bases from V and 0 from J, leaving 16 bases between them. Germline V gene data show CDR1 as SGDLS and CDR2 as YYNGEE. This CDR3 spans 16 amino acids. CDR3 DNA: TGTGCCAGCACCACAAACCCTGAGGCCTCCTACAATGAGCAGTTCTTC. The encoded protein is CASTTNPEASYNEQFF. The entire variable domain, with the rest obtained from reference TRBV9 and TRBJ2-1, is as follows: DSGVTQTPKHLITATGQRVTLRCSPRSGDLSVYWYQQSLDQGLQFLIQYYNGEERAKGNILERFSAQQFPDLHSELNLSSLELGDSALYFCASTTNPEASYNEQFFGPGTRLTVL.